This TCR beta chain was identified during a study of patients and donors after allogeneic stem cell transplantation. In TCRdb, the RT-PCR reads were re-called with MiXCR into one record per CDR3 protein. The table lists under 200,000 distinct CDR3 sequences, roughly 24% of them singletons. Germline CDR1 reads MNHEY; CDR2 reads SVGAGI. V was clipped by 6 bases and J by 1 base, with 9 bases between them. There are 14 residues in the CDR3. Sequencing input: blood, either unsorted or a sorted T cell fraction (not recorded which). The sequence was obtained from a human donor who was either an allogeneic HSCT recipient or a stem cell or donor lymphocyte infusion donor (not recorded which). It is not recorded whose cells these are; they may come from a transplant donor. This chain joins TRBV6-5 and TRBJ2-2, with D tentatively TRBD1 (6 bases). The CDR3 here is CASRETGNTGELFF. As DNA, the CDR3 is TGTGCCAGCAGGGAGACAGGGAACACCGGGGAGCTGTTTTTT.